The clone carrying this T cell receptor beta chain has a count of ten or more. V lost 3 bases to trimming and J lost 9 bases, with 30 bases between them. This CDR3 is built from 18 residues. This specimen comes from a study of neurological immune-mediated disorders. Each TCR transcript was tagged with a 10-nucleotide random UMI during 5'RACE. MiXCR, run by TCRdb on the 5' RACE reads, gives a single entry per CDR3 protein. The sample records tens of thousands of distinct CDR3 sequences, approximately 10% being singletons. Blood bank volunteers in Maryland, USA, served as healthy controls. The genes are TRBV12-3 or TRBV12-4 and TRBJ2-7; the D gene is possibly TRBD2 (5 bases). The receptor comes from a man aged 55-75 years in good health. The source material was PBMCs. For the CDR3, the DNA is TGTGCCAGCAGTTTTATGGGGAGCGAGTGGCAGCTGAGAGAGGGGCAGTACTTC. Translated: CASSFMGSEWQLREGQYF.